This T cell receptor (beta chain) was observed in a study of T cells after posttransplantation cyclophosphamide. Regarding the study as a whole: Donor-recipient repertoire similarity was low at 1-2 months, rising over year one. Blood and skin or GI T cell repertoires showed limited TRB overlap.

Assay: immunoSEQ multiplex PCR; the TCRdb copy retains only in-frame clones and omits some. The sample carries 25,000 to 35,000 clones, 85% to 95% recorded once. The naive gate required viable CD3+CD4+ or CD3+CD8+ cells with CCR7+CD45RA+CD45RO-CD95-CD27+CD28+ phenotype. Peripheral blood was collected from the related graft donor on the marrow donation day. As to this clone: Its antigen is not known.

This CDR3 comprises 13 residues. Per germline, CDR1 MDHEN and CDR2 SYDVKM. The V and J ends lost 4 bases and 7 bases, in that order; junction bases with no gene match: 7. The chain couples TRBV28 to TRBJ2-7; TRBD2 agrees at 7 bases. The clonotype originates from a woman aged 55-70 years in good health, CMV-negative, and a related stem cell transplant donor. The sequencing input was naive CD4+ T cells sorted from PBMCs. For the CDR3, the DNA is TGTGCCAGCAGTTCGACTAGCTTGCTTGAGCAGTACTTC. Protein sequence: CASSSTSLLEQYF.